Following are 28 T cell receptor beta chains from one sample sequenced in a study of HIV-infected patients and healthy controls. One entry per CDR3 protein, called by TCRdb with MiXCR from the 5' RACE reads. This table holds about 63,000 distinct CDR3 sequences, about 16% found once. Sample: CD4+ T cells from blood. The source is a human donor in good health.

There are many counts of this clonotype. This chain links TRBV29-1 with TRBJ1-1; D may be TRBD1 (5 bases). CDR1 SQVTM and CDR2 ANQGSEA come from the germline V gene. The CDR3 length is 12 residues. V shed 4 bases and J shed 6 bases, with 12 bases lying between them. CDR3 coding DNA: TGCAGCGTTGTTCCGGGACTCGCTGAAGCTTTCTTT. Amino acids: CSVVPGLAEAFF.

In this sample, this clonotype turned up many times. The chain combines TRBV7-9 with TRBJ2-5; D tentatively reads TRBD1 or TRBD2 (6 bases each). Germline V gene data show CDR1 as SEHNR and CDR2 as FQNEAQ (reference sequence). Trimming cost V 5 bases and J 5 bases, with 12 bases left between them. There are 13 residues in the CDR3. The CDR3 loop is CASSRGGPETQYF. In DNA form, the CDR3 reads TGTGCCAGCAGCAGAGGGGGGCCGGAGACCCAGTACTTC.

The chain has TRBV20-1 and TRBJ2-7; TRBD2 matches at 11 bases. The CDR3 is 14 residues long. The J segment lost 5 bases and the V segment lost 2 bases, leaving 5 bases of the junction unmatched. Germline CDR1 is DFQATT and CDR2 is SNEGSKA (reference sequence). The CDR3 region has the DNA TGCAGTGCTAGATCTAGCGGGAGGTTCCACGAGCAGTACTTC. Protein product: CSARSSGRFHEQYF.

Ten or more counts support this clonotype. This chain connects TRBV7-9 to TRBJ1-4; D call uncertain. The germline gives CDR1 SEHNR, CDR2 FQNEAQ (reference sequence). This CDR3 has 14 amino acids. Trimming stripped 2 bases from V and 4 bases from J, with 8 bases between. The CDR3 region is CASSLRGFNEKLFF. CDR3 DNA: TGTGCCAGCAGCTTACGAGGATTTAATGAAAAACTGTTTTTT.

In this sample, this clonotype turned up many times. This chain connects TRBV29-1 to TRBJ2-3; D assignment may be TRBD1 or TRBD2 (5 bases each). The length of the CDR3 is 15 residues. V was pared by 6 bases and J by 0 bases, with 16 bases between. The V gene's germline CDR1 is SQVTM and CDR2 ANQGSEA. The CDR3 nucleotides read TGCAGCGTCTCACTGGGGCGGACTAGCACAGATACGCAGTATTTT. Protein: CSVSLGRTSTDTQYF.

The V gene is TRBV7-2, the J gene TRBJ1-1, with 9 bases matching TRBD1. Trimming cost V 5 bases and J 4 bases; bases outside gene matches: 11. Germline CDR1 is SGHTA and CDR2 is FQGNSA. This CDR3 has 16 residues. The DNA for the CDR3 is TGTGCCAGCAGCCCCAGGAGGGGACAGGGCATCACTGAAGCTTTCTTT. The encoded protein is CASSPRRGQGITEAFF. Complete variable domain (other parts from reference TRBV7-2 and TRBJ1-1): GAGVSQSPSNKVTEKGKDVELRCDPISGHTALYWYRQSLGQGLEFLIYFQGNSAPDKSGLPSDRFSAERTGGSVSTLTIQRTQQEDSAVYLCASSPRRGQGITEAFFGQGTRLTVV.

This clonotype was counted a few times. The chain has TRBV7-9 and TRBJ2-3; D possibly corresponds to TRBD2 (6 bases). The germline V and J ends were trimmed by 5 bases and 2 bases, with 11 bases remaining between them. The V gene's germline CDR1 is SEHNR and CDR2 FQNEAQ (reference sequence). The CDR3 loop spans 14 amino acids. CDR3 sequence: CASSRGEVTDTQYF. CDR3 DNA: TGTGCCAGCAGCCGCGGGGAGGTCACAGATACGCAGTATTTT.

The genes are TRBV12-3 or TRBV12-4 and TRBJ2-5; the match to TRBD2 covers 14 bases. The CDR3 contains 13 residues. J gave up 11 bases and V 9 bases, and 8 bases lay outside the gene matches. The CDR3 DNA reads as TGTGCCAGTAGACTAGCGGGGGGGATCGGGCAGTACTTC. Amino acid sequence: CASRLAGGIGQYF.

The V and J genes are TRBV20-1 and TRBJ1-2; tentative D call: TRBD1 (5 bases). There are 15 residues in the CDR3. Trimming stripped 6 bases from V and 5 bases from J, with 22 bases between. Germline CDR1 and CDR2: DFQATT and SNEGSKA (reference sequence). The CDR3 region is CSARRFGGGDYGYTF. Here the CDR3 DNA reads TGCAGTGCCCGCCGATTTGGGGGGGGGGATTATGGCTACACCTTC.

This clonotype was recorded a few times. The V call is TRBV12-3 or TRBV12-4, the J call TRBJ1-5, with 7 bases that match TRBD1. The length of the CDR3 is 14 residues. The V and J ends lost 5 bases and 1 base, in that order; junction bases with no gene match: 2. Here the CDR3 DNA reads TGTGCCAGCAGTATGGGACAGAGCAATCAGCCCCAGCATTTT. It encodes CASSMGQSNQPQHF.

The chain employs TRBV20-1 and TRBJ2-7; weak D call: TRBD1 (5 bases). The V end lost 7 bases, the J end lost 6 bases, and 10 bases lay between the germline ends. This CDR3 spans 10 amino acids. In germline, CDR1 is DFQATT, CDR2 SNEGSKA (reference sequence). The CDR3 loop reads CSVIGVEQYF. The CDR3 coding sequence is TGCAGTGTGATAGGGGTCGAGCAGTACTTC.

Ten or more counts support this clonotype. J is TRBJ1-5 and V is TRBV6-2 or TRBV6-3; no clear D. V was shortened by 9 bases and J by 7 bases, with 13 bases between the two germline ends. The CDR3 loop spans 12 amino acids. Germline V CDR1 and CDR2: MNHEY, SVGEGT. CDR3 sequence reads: CASLADGQPQHF. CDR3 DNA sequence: TGTGCCAGTCTGGCTGACGGGCAGCCCCAGCATTTT.

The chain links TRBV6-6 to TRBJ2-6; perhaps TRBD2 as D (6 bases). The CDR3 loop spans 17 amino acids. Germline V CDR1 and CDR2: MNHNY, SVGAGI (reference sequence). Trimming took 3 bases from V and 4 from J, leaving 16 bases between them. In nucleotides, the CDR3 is TGTGCCAGCAGTTATGCAAGGACTACGTCCGGGGCCAACGTCCTGACTTTC. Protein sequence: CASSYARTTSGANVLTF.

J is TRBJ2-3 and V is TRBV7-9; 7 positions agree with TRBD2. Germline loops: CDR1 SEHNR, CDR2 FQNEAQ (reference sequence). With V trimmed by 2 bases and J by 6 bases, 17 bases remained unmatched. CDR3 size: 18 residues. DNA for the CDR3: TGTGCCAGCAGCTTAAAACGGATTAGCGGGCCCGGTGCGGATACGCAGTATTTT. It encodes CASSLKRISGPGADTQYF.

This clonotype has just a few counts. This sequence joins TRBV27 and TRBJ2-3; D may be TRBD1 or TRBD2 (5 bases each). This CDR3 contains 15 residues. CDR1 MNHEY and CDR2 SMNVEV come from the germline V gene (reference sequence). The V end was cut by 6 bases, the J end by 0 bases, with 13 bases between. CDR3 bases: TGTGCCAGCAGGGGACGGACCGCTAGCACAGATACGCAGTATTTT. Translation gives CASRGRTASTDTQYF.

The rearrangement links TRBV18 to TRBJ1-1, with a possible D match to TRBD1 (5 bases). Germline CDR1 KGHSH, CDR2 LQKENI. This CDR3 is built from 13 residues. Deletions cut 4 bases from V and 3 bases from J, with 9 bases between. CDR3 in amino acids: CASSRGVDTEAFF. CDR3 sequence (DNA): TGTGCCAGCTCACGAGGGGTGGACACTGAAGCTTTCTTT.

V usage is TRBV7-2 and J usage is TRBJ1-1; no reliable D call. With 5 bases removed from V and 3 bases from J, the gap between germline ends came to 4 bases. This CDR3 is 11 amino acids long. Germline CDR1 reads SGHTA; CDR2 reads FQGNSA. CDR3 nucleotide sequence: TGTGCCAGCAGCCGGGACACTGAAGCTTTCTTT. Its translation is CASSRDTEAFF.

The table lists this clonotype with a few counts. This CDR3 is CASSSGLAGADTQYF. The CDR3 region has the DNA TGTGCCAGCAGCTCGGGCCTAGCGGGGGCAGATACGCAGTATTTT. This sequence joins TRBV7-7 and TRBJ2-3; 10 nucleotides agree with TRBD2. The CDR3 is 15 residues long. Germline CDR1 and CDR2: SSHAT and FNYEAQ (reference sequence). V lost 4 bases and J lost 4; bases outside the gene matches: 5.

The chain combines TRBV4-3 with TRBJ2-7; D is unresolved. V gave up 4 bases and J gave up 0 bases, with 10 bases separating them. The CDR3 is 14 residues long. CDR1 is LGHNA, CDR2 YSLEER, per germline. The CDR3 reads CASSLDFYSYEQYF. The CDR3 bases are TGCGCCAGCAGCCTCGACTTCTACTCCTACGAGCAGTACTTC.

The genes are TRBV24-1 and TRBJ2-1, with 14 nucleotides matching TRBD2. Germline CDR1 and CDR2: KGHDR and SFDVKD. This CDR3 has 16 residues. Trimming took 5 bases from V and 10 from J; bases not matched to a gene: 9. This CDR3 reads CATSAPGLAGVGEQFF. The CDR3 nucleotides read TGTGCCACCAGTGCGCCGGGACTAGCGGGAGTGGGCGAGCAGTTCTTC.

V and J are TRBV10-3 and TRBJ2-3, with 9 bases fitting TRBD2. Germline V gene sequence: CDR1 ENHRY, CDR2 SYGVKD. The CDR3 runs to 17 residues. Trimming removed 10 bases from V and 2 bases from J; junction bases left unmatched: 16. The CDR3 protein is CATQAGLAGPDTDTQYF. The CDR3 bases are TGTGCCACCCAAGCGGGGCTAGCGGGACCAGACACAGATACGCAGTATTTT.

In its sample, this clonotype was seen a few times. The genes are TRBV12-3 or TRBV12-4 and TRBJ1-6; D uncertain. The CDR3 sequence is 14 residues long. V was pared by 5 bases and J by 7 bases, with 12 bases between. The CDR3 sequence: CASSGGLRNSPLHF. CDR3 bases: TGTGCCAGCAGTGGCGGACTTCGAAATTCACCCCTCCACTTT.

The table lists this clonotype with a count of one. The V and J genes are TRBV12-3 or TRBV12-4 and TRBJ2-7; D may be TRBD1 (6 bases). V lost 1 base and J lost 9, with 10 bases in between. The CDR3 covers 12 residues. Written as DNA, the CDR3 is TGTGCCAGCAGTTTAGGGGGGCAGGGGCAGTACTTC. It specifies CASSLGGQGQYF.

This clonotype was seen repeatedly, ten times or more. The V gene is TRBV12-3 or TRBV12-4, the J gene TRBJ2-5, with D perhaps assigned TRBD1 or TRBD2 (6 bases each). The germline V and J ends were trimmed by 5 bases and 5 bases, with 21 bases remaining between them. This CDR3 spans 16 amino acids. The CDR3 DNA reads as TGTGCCAGCAGTCCGCAAAGGAGGGGGGCATATGAGACCCAGTACTTC. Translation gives CASSPQRRGAYETQYF.

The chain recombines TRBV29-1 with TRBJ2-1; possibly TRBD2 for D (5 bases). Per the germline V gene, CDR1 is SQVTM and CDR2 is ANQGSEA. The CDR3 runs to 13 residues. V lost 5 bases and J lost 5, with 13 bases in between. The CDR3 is CSVHGLKNNEQFF. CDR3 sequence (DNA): TGCAGCGTTCACGGACTGAAGAACAATGAGCAGTTCTTC.

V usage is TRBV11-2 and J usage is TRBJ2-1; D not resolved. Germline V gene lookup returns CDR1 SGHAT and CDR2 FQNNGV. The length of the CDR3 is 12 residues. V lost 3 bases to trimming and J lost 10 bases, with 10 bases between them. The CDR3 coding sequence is TGTGCCAGCAGCTTTTCGCGAACCGAGCAGTTCTTC. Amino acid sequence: CASSFSRTEQFF.

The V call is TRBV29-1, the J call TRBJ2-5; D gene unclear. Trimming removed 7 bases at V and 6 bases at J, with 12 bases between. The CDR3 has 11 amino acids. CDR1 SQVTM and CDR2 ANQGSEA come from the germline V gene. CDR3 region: CSGAERQTQYF. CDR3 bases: TGCAGCGGCGCCGAAAGGCAGACCCAGTACTTC. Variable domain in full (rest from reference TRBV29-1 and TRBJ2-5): SAVISQKPSRDICQRGTSLTIQCQVDSQVTMMFWYRQQPGQSLTLIATANQGSEATYESGFVIDKFPISRPNLTFSTLTVSNMSPEDSSIYLCSGAERQTQYFGPGTRLLVL.

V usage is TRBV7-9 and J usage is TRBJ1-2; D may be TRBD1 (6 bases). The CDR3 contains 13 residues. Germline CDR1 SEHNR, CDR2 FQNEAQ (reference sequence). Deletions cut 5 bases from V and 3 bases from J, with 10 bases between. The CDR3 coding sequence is TGTGCCAGCAGCACGGACAGTTACTATGGCTACACCTTC. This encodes CASSTDSYYGYTF.